This TCR beta chain was sequenced for a study of molecular identifiers for immune sequencing clone quantification. As previously described, bulk TCR libraries were made using listed TCR primers. MiXCR, run by TCRdb on the PCR reads, gives a single entry per CDR3 protein. The sample lists tens of thousands of distinct CDR3 sequences; about 23% were seen once. Sorting selected naive CD8 T cells with a CD8+CD4-CCR7+CD45RA+ phenotype. This clonotype has just a few counts. Antigen specificity is unknown. Study-level results: Beyond 20 RNA copies, clones held over 99% of effector molecules, compared with under 1% in naive cells. Shared barcodes on identical TCR molecules could underestimate the sizes of highly expanded clones.

The material sequenced was naive CD8+ T cells from blood, with Jurkat cell RNA spiked in. The subset was: FACS-sorted CD8+CD4-CCR7+CD45RA+ naive T cells. The origin of this receptor is a human donor in good health. Some libraries in this study had Jurkat cell RNA spiked in.

CDR3 DNA sequence: TGTGCCTGGAGGGATTGGGGGGCCGAGACCCAGTACTTC. This encodes CAWRDWGAETQYF. The chain uses TRBV30 and TRBJ2-5; either TRBD1 or TRBD2 may supply D (6 bases each). This CDR3 has 13 amino acids. Trimming cost V 3 bases and J 5 bases, with 13 bases left between them. The germline V gene has CDR1 GTSNPN and CDR2 SVGIG (reference sequence).